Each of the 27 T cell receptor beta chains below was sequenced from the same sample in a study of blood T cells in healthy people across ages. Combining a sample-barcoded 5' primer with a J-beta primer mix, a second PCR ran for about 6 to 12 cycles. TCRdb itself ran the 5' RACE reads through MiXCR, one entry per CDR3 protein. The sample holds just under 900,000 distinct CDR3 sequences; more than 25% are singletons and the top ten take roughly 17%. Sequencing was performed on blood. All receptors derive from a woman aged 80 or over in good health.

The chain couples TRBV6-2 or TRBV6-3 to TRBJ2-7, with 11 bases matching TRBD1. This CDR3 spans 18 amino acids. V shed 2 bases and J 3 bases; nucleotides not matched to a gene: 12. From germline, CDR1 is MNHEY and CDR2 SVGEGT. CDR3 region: CASSYTWTGGAGFYEQYF. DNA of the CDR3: TGTGCCAGCAGTTACACCTGGACAGGGGGCGCTGGGTTCTACGAGCAGTACTTC.

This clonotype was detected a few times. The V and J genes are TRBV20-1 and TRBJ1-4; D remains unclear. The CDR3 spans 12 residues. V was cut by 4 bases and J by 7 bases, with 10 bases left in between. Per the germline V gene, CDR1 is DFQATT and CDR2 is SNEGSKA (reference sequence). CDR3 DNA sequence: TGCAGTGCTATTCAGGATGCTGAAAAACTGTTTTTT. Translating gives CSAIQDAEKLFF.

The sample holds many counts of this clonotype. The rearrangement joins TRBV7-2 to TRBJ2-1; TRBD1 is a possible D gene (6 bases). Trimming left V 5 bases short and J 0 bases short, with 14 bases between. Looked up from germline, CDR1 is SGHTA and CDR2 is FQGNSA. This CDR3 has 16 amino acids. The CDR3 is CASSPRTASSYNEQFF. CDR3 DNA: TGTGCCAGCAGCCCGAGGACAGCGAGCTCCTACAATGAGCAGTTCTTC.

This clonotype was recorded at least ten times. The CDR3 nucleotides are TGTGCCAGCAGCCGCTCCTCCCCCCCAGATACGCAGTATTTT. Translated: CASSRSSPPDTQYF. The chain recombines TRBV3-1 with TRBJ2-3, with D hard to call. The CDR3 totals 14 residues. Germline values: CDR1 LGHDT, CDR2 YNNKEL (reference sequence). The V end lost 4 bases, the J end lost 4 bases, and 12 bases lay between the germline ends.

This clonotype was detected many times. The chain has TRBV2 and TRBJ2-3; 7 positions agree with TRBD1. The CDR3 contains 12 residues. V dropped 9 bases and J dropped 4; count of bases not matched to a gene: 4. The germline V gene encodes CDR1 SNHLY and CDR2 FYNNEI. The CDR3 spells CARTGMADTQYF. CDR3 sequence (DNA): TGTGCCAGGACAGGGATGGCAGATACGCAGTATTTT.

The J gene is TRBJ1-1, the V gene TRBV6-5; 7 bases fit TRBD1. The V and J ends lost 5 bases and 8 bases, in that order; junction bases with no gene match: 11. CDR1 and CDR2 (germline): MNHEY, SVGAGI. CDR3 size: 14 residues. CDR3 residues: CASSPPGQLTEAFF. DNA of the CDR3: TGTGCCAGCAGTCCACCGGGACAGCTAACCGAAGCTTTCTTT.

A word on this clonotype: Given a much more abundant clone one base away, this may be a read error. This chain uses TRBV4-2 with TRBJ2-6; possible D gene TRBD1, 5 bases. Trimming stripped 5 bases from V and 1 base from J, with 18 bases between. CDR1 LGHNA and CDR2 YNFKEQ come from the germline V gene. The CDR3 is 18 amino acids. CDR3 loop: CASSSAATDMSGANVLTF. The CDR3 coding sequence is TGTGCCAGCAGCTCAGCCGCGACAGACATGTCTGGGGCCAACGTCCTGACTTTC.

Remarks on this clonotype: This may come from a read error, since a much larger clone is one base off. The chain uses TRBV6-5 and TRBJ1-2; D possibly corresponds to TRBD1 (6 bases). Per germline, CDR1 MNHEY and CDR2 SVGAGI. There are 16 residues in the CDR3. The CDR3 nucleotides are TGTGCCGGCAGTTACTTTACGACAGGTCGGGAATATGGCTACACCTTC. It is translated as CAGSYFTTGREYGYTF.

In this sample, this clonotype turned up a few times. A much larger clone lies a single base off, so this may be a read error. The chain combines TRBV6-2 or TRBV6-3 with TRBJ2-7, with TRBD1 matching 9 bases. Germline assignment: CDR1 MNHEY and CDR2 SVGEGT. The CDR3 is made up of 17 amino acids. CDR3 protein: CAGSYLSGTGSSYEQYF. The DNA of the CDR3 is TGTGCCGGCAGTTACTTATCCGGGACAGGGAGCTCCTACGAGCAGTACTTC.

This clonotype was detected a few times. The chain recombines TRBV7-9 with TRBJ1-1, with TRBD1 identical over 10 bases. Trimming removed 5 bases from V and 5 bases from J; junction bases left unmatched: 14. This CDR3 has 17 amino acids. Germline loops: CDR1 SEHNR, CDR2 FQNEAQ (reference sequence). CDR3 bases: TGTGCCAGCAGCACCTCAGGGACAGGGGTGTTCAGGACTGAAGCTTTCTTT. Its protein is CASSTSGTGVFRTEAFF.

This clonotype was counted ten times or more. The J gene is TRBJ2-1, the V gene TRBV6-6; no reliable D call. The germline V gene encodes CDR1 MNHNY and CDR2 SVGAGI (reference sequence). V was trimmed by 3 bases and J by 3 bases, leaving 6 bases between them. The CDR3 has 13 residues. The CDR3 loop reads CASSYERYNEQFF. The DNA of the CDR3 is TGTGCCAGCAGTTATGAGCGCTACAATGAGCAGTTCTTC.

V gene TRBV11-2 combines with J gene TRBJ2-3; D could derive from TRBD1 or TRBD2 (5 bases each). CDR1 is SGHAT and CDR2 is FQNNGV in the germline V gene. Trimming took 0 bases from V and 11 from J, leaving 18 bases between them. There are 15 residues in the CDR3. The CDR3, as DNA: TGTGCCAGCAGCTTAGAATTGGGGGAGTCGCTAGGGCAGTATTTT. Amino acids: CASSLELGESLGQYF.

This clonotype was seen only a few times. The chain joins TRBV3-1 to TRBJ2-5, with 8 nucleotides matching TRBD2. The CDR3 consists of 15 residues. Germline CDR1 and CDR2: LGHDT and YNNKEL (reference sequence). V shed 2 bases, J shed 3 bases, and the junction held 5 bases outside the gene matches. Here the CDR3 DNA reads TGTGCCAGCAGCCAACGGGGGGGGCCCGAAGAGACCCAGTACTTC. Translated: CASSQRGGPEETQYF.

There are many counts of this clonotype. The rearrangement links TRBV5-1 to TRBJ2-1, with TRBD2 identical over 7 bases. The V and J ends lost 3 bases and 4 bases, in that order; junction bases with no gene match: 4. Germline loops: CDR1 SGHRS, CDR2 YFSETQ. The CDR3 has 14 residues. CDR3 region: CASSSGGGYNEQFF. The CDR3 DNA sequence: TGCGCCAGCAGCTCTGGGGGGGGGTACAATGAGCAGTTCTTC.

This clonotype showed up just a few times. The CDR3 reads CASSDRSGQRNEKLFF. The DNA for the CDR3 is TGTGCCAGCAGTGATCGTTCGGGGCAGAGGAATGAAAAACTGTTTTTT. The rearrangement uses TRBV2 and TRBJ1-4; maybe TRBD1 (5 bases). Trimming took off 3 bases at V and 5 bases at J, with 16 bases between the two ends. The CDR3 has 16 residues. CDR1 is SNHLY, CDR2 FYNNEI, per germline.

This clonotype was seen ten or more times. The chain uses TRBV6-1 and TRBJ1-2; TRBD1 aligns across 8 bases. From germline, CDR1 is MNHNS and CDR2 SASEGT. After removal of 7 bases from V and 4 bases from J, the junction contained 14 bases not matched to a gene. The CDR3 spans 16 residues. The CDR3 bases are TGTGCCAGCAACGAGATCAGGGGGCCGGCTGTCTATGGCTACACCTTC. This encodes CASNEIRGPAVYGYTF.

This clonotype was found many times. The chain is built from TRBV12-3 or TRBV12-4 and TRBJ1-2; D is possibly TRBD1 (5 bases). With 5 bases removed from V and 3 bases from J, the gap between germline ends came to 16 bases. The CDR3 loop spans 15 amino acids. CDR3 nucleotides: TGTGCCAGCAGTGACCCCAATGGGGGACACTATGGCTACACCTTC. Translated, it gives CASSDPNGGHYGYTF.

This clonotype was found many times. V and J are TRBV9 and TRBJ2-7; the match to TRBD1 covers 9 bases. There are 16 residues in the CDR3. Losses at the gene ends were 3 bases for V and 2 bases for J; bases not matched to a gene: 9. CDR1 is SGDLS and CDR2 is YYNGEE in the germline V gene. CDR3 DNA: TGTGCCAGCAGCGCATCCACAGGGGGCGTTGCCTACGAGCAGTACTTC. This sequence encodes CASSASTGGVAYEQYF.

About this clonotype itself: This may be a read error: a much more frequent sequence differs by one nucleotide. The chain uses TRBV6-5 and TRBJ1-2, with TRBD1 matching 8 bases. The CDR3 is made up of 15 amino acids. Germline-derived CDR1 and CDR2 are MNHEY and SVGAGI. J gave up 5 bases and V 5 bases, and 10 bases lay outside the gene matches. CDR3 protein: CASSDGRTGRYGYTF. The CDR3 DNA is TGTGCCAGCAGTGACGGGCGGACAGGGCGATATGGCTACACCTTC.

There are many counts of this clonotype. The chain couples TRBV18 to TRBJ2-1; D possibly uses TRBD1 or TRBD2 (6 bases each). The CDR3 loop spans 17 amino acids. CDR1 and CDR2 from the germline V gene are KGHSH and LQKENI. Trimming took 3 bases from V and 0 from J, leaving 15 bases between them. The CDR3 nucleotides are TGTGCCAGCTCACCGAACAGGGTCGGGAGCTCCTACAATGAGCAGTTCTTC. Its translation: CASSPNRVGSSYNEQFF.

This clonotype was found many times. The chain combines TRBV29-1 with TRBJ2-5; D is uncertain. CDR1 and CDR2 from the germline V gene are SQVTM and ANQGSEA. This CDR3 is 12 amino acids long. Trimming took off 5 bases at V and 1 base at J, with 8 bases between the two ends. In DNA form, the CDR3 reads TGCAGCGTTTGGGCTTTCCAAGAGACCCAGTACTTC. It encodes CSVWAFQETQYF. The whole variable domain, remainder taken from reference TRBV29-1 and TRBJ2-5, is SAVISQKPSRDICQRGTSLTIQCQVDSQVTMMFWYRQQPGQSLTLIATANQGSEATYESGFVIDKFPISRPNLTFSTLTVSNMSPEDSSIYLCSVWAFQETQYFGPGTRLLVL.

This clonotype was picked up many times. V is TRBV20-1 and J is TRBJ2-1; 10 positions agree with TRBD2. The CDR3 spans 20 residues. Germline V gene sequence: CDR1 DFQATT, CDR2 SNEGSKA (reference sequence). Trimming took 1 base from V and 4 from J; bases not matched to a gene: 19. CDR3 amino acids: CSARGRSGGAFHSGYNEQFF. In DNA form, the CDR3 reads TGCAGTGCTAGAGGGAGAAGCGGGGGGGCCTTTCACTCGGGATACAATGAGCAGTTCTTC.

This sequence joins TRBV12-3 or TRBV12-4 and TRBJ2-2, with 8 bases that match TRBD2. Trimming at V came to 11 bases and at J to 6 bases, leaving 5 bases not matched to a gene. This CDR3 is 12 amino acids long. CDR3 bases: TGTGCCTCACGGGGGGGCCCCGGGGAGCTGTTTTTT. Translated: CASRGGPGELFF.

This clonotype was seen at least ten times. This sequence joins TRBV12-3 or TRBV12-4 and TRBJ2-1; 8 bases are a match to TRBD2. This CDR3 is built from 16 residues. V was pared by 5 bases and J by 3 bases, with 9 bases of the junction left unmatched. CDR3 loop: CASSRGGSIFYNEQFF. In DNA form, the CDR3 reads TGTGCCAGCAGTCGGGGGGGGTCTATCTTCTACAATGAGCAGTTCTTC.

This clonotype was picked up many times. CDR3 protein: CSVAGQPKNIQYF. The DNA for the CDR3 is TGCAGCGTTGCGGGACAGCCCAAAAACATTCAGTACTTC. This sequence joins TRBV29-1 and TRBJ2-4; TRBD1 matches at 7 bases. CDR1 is SQVTM, CDR2 ANQGSEA, per germline. The CDR3 loop spans 13 amino acids. The V and J ends lost 4 bases and 2 bases, in that order; junction bases with no gene match: 2.

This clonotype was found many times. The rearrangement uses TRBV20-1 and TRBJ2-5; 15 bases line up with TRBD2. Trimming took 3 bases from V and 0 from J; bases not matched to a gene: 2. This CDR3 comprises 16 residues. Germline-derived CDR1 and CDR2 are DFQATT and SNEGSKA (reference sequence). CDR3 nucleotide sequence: TGCAGTGCTAGGGGACTAGCGGGGGGATACCAAGAGACCCAGTACTTC. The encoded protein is CSARGLAGGYQETQYF.

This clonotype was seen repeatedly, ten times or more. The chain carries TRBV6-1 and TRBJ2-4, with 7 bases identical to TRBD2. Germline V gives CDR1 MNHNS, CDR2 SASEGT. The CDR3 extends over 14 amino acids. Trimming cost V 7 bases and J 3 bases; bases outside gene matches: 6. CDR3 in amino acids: CASTRGDGKNIQYF. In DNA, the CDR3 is TGTGCCAGCACCCGGGGGGATGGCAAAAACATTCAGTACTTC.